This is a list of T cell receptor beta chains from one sample in a study of T cell responses to AZD1222 COVID-19 vaccine. The data were produced by immunoSEQ multiplex PCR, yet TCRdb's version contains in-frame clones alone and is incomplete. The data hold about 130,000 clones, with 88% observed a single time. Sequenced material: peripheral blood, taken on day 0 of AZD1222 vaccination. The receptor source for this set is an adult in good health. Both conserved end residues are trimmed from each CDR3.

V	J	CDR3
TRBV6-6	TRBJ2-7	ASSYSAGGSYEQY
TRBV27	TRBJ1-1	ASRLTVNTEAF
TRBV2	TRBJ2-5	ASRGGVGQETQY
TRBV6-5	TRBJ2-5	ASSRFGETQY
TRBV11-3	TRBJ2-5	ASSSLAGGVETQY
TRBV6-2/TRBV6-3	TRBJ1-1	ASSYSENTEAF
TRBV27	TRBJ1-5	ASSPGRQGRPQH
TRBV9	TRBJ1-2	ASSVGQLNNYGYT
TRBV5-1	TRBJ2-3	ASSSYTDTQY
TRBV6-2/TRBV6-3	TRBJ1-2	ASSYAGAYGYT
TRBV19	TRBJ1-4	ASSFGQGEKLF
TRBV12-5	TRBJ2-1	ASGSALVSLFSYNEQF
TRBV19	TRBJ1-3	ASIGRNAISGNTIY
TRBV24-1	TRBJ2-1	ATSDRPLAGGSDEQF
TRBV7-3	TRBJ2-6	ASRWDSSAGANVLT
TRBV4-3	TRBJ1-3	ASSQDFRGVAGNTIY
TRBV11-3	TRBJ1-1	ASSLGQNTEAF
TRBV30	TRBJ2-7	AWSVGDEQY
TRBV7-6	TRBJ2-3	ASSSGGVAEAYTQY
TRBV11-2	TRBJ1-4	ASSFRGSSTNEKLF
TRBV11-3	TRBJ2-5	ASSLPAGGIQETQY
TRBV2	TRBJ1-1	ASTRGAVEAF